A single sample gave rise to the 12 T cell receptor beta chains below, sequenced in a study of blood T cell repertoires in COVID-19. Data came from immunoSEQ multiplex PCR; TCRdb stores just in-frame clones and leaves some out. The sample yields around 180,000 clones, approximately 86% seen once. Sequenced input: peripheral blood. These receptors were obtained from a man at least 80 years old with COVID-19, enrolled during active disease.

The chain joins TRBV10-3 to TRBJ1-5, with unresolved D. Germline V gives CDR1 ENHRY, CDR2 SYGVKD. Trimming took off 4 bases at V and 4 bases at J, with 8 bases between the two ends. This CDR3 contains 13 residues. CDR3 loop: CAISVRENQPQHF. Written as DNA, the CDR3 is TGTGCCATCAGTGTCCGGGAGAATCAGCCCCAGCATTTT.

V and J are TRBV7-9 and TRBJ2-3; tentatively, D is TRBD2 (6 bases). In germline, CDR1 is SEHNR, CDR2 FQNEAQ (reference sequence). The CDR3 is 15 residues long. Trimming took 4 bases from V and 1 from J, leaving 12 bases between them. The CDR3 sequence is CASSSWGLRTDTQYF. CDR3 DNA: TGTGCCAGCAGCTCATGGGGACTTCGCACAGATACGCAGTATTTT.

The chain is built from TRBV18 and TRBJ2-3; D is ambiguous. Deletions cut 3 bases from V and 8 bases from J, with 12 bases between. The CDR3 is made up of 13 amino acids. CDR1 and CDR2 from the germline V gene are KGHSH and LQKENI. CDR3 DNA: TGTGCCAGCTCACCGCTAGAATCTGGTACGCAGTATTTT. Translated, it gives CASSPLESGTQYF.

This chain links TRBV3-1 (or the pseudogene TRBV3-2) with TRBJ1-2; 9 bases align to TRBD1. This CDR3 is built from 14 residues. V lost 4 bases and J lost 2; bases outside the gene matches: 2. Germline V CDR1 and CDR2: LGHDT, YNNKEL (reference sequence). The CDR3 is CASSPGTGNYGYTF. Here the CDR3 DNA reads TGTGCCAGCAGCCCGGGGACAGGGAACTATGGCTACACCTTC.

Points on this clone: The same CDR3 can be traced to other DNA sequences in this sample. V and J are TRBV10-3 and TRBJ1-1; 8 nucleotides agree with TRBD1. Germline V gene sequence: CDR1 ENHRY, CDR2 SYGVKD. The V and J ends lost 10 bases and 5 bases, in that order; junction bases with no gene match: 6. This CDR3 spans 12 amino acids. CDR3 loop: CATGQGLTEAFF. DNA for the CDR3: TGTGCCACAGGACAGGGTTTAACTGAAGCTTTCTTT.

J is TRBJ2-1 and V is TRBV27, with 16 bases identical to TRBD2. This CDR3 has 19 amino acids. Germline V lookup: CDR1 MNHEY, CDR2 SMNVEV (reference sequence). V lost 4 bases and J lost 0; bases outside the gene matches: 6. The CDR3 here is CASSSPGLAGGSSYNEQFF. The CDR3 DNA reads as TGTGCCAGCAGTTCTCCGGGACTAGCGGGGGGGTCCTCCTACAATGAGCAGTTCTTC.

This clone was detected once. The gene calls are TRBV19 and TRBJ1-4; D is ambiguous. V lost 3 bases, J lost 1 base, and 12 bases lay in between. This CDR3 spans 16 amino acids. Germline-derived CDR1 and CDR2 are LNHDA and SQIVND (reference sequence). DNA of the CDR3: TGTGCCAGTAGTATTAAGGCAGGCCTAACTAATGAAAAACTGTTTTTT. The encoded protein is CASSIKAGLTNEKLFF.

For this clone: Other DNA sequences in this specimen translate into the identical CDR3. The rearrangement uses TRBV2 and TRBJ1-6, with 7 bases fitting TRBD1. The germline gives CDR1 SNHLY, CDR2 FYNNEI. This CDR3 comprises 14 residues. V lost 6 bases, J lost 8 bases, and 7 bases stayed unmatched. This chain's CDR3 is CASRRQGLDSPLHF. The CDR3 nucleotides read TGTGCCAGCAGGAGACAGGGTCTCGATTCACCCCTCCACTTT.

The J gene is TRBJ2-7, the V gene TRBV10-2; perhaps TRBD1 as D (6 bases). Trimming removed 6 bases at V and 2 bases at J, with 11 bases between. The CDR3 covers 13 residues. Germline values: CDR1 WSHSY, CDR2 SAAADI. The CDR3 sequence: CASRAGTTYEQYF. As DNA, the CDR3 is TGCGCCAGCAGAGCCGGGACAACCTACGAGCAGTACTTC.

This sequence joins TRBV5-1 and TRBJ1-2; 8 bases are shared with TRBD1. Losses at the gene ends were 4 bases for V and 4 bases for J; bases not matched to a gene: 9. CDR3 size: 15 residues. Looked up from germline, CDR1 is SGHRS and CDR2 is YFSETQ. CDR3 DNA sequence: TGCGCCAGCAGCGTCAGGACAGGGAGAGCCTATGGCTACACCTTC. This translates into CASSVRTGRAYGYTF.

V and J are TRBV5-4 and TRBJ2-1; 8 positions match TRBD1. In germline, CDR1 is SGHNT, CDR2 YYREEE (reference sequence). After removal of 0 bases from V and 6 bases from J, the junction contained 5 bases not matched to a gene. This CDR3 is built from 15 residues. DNA for the CDR3: TGTGCCAGCAGCTTGGGGTTAACAGGGGGCAATGAGCAGTTCTTC. The encoded protein is CASSLGLTGGNEQFF.

The chain combines TRBV12-3 or TRBV12-4 with TRBJ1-1; no reliable D call. The CDR3 contains 12 residues. The V and J ends lost 3 bases and 12 bases respectively, with 14 bases between them. CDR3 sequence: CASSLEGMGTFF. The CDR3 coding sequence is TGTGCCAGCAGTTTGGAGGGAATGGGAACTTTCTTT.